This note documents a single T cell receptor (beta chain) sequence. Its antigen is still unknown. The data originate from a study of T cell repertoires in cytomegalovirus infection. The overall study: The public TCR beta signatures pointed to both CMV infection and matching HLA type.

The CDR3 consists of 14 residues. V was pared by 4 bases and J by 5 bases, with 4 bases of the junction left unmatched. Germline V lookup: CDR1 DFQATT, CDR2 SNEGSKA (reference sequence). Each CDR3 protein gets one entry after TCRdb re-called the reads with MiXCR. This table has about 230,000 distinct CDR3 sequences, roughly 22% appearing once. The study's findings and limits: Clonotypes of TCR beta that were HLA-C-restricted and CMV-specific dominated the ex vivo response.

The V and J genes are TRBV20-1 and TRBJ2-1; 11 bases fit TRBD2. The receptor was isolated from a human donor in good health (CMV status not recorded). Some clones in this sample may be carry-over from other donors' samples. The specimen was CD8+ T cells from PBMCs. CDR3 nucleotides: TGCAGTGCTACTAGCGGGGGGCCCCACAATGAGCAGTTCTTC. Its translation: CSATSGGPHNEQFF.